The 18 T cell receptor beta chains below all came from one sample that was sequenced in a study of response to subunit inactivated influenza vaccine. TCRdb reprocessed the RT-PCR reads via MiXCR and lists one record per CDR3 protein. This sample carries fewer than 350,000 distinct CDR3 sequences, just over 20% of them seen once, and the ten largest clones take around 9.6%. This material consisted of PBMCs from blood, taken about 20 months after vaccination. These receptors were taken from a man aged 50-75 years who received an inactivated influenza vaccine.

CDR3 sequence (DNA): TGTGCCAGCAGCTTGAGACAGGCGATATCCTACGAGCAGTACTTC. Translated: CASSLRQAISYEQYF. The chain joins TRBV7-2 to TRBJ2-7; weak D call: TRBD1 (6 bases). Trimming removed 3 bases from V and 1 base from J, with 13 bases in between. This CDR3 is 15 amino acids long. The germline gives CDR1 SGHTA, CDR2 FQGNSA.

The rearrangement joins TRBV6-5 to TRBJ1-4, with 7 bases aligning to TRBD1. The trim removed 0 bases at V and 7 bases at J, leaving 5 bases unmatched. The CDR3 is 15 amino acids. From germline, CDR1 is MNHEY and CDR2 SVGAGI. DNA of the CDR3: TGTGCCAGCAGTTACTCTCGGGACAGTAGTGAAAAACTGTTTTTT. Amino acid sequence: CASSYSRDSSEKLFF.

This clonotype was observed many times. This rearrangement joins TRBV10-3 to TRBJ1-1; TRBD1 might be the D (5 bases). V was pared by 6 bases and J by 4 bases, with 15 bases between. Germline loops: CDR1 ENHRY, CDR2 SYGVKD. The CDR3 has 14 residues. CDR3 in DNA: TGTGCCATCAGCGACTTTTCGGGGGGCACTGAAGCTTTCTTT. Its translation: CAISDFSGGTEAFF.

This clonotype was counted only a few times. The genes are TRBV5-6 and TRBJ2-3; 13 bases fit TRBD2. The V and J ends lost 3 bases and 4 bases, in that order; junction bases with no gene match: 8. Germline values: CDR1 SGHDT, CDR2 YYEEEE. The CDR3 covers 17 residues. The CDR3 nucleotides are TGTGCCAGCAGCTGGGGCCCCACTAGCGGGGGGGCAGATACGCAGTATTTT. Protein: CASSWGPTSGGADTQYF.

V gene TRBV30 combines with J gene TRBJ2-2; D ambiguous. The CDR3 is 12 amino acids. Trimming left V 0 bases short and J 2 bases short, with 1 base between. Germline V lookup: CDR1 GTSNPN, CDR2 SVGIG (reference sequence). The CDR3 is CAWSVNTGELFF. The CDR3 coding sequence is TGTGCCTGGAGTGTAAACACCGGGGAGCTGTTTTTT.

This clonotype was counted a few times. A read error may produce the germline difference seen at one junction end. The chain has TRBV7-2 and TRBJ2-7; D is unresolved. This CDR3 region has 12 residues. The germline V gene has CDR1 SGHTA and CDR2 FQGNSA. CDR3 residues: CASSLGIQFQHF. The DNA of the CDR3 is TGTGCCAGCAGCTTAGGTATCCAATTCCAGCACTTC.

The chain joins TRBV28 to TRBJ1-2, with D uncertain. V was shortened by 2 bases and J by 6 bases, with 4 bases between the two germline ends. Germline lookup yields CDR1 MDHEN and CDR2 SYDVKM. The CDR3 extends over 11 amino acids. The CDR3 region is CASSLGNGYTF. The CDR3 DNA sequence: TGTGCCAGCAGTTTAGGAAATGGCTACACCTTC.

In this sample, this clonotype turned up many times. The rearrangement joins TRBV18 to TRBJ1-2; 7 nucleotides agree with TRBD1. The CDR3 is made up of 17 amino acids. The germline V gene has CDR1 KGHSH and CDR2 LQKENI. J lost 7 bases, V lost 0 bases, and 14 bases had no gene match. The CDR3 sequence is CASSPPGDSTAIGGYTF. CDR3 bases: TGTGCCAGCTCACCACCTGGGGACAGTACCGCGATAGGTGGCTACACCTTC.

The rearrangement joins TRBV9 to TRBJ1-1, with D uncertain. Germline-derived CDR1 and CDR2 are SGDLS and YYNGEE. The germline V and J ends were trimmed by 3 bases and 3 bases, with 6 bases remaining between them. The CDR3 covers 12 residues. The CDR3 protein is CASSGSYTEAFF. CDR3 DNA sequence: TGTGCCAGCAGCGGATCCTACACTGAAGCTTTCTTT.

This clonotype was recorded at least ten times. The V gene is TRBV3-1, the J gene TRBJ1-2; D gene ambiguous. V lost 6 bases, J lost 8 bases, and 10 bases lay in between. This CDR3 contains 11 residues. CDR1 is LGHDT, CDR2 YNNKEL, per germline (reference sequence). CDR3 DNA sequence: TGTGCCAGCAGAGGAGTGGGAGGCTACACCTTC. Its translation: CASRGVGGYTF.

The CDR3 nucleotides read TGTGCCAGCAGCGCCCGGCGGGGTAGTTTCACAGATACGCAGTATTTT. Its translation is CASSARRGSFTDTQYF. This chain uses TRBV7-9 with TRBJ2-3, with D possibly being TRBD2 (6 bases). The CDR3 extends over 16 amino acids. CDR1 and CDR2 from the germline V gene are SEHNR and FQNEAQ (reference sequence). V lost 5 bases to trimming and J lost 2 bases, with 17 bases between them.

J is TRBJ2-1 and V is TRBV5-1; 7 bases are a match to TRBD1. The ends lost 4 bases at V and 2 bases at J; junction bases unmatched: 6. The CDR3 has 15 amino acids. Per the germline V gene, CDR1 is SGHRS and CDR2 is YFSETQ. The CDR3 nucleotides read TGCGCCAGCAGCAAGGGACAGCTCGCCTACAATGAGCAGTTCTTC. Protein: CASSKGQLAYNEQFF. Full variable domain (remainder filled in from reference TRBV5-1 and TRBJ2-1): KAGVTQTPRYLIKTRGQQVTLSCSPISGHRSVSWYQQTPGQGLQFLFEYFSETQRNKGNFPGRFSGRQFSNSRSEMNVSTLELGDSALYLCASSKGQLAYNEQFFGPGTRLTVL.

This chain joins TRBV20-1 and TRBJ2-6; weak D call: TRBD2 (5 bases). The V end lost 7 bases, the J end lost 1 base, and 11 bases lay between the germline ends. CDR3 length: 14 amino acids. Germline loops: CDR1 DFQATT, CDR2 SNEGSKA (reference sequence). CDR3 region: CSGLHVSGANVLTF. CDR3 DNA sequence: TGCAGTGGACTACATGTTTCTGGGGCCAACGTCCTGACTTTC.

Here the CDR3 reads CATSDLGLAGRTGELFF. The CDR3 DNA is TGTGCCACCAGTGACTTAGGACTAGCGGGTCGCACCGGGGAGCTGTTTTTT. V usage is TRBV24-1 and J usage is TRBJ2-2, with 11 positions matching TRBD2. Germline V gives CDR1 KGHDR, CDR2 SFDVKD. CDR3 size: 17 residues. V shed 4 bases and J 4 bases; nucleotides not matched to a gene: 7.

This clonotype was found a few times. The CDR3 sequence: CSPLKGRGYTF. The CDR3 DNA sequence: TGCAGTCCACTGAAGGGGAGAGGCTACACCTTC. The rearrangement joins TRBV20-1 to TRBJ1-2; D perhaps matches TRBD1 (5 bases). V lost 8 bases, J lost 8 bases, and 15 bases lay in between. Per germline, CDR1 DFQATT and CDR2 SNEGSKA (reference sequence). CDR3 length: 11 residues.

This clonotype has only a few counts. The CDR3 DNA follows: TGCAGCGTTGGCTCGGGGCCAAACACTGAAGCTTTCTTT. Protein sequence: CSVGSGPNTEAFF. The chain has TRBV29-1 and TRBJ1-1, with TRBD1 as a possible D gene (5 bases). V dropped 4 bases and J dropped 2 bases, with 11 bases sitting between them. This CDR3 contains 13 residues. The germline gives CDR1 SQVTM, CDR2 ANQGSEA.

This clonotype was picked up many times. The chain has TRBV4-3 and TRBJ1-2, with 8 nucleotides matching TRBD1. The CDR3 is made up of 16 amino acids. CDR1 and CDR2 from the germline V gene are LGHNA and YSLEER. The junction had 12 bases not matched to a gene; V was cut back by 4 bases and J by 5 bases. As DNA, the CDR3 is TGCGCCAGCAGCCCCGCGAGACAGGGGTATCAATATGGCTACACCTTC. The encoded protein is CASSPARQGYQYGYTF.

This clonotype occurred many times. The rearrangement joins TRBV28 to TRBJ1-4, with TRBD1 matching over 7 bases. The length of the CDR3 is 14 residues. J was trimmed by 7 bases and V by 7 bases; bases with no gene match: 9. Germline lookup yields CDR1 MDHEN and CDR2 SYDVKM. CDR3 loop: CASNPTGAAEKLFF. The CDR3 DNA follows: TGTGCCAGCAACCCCACAGGGGCGGCTGAAAAACTGTTTTTT.